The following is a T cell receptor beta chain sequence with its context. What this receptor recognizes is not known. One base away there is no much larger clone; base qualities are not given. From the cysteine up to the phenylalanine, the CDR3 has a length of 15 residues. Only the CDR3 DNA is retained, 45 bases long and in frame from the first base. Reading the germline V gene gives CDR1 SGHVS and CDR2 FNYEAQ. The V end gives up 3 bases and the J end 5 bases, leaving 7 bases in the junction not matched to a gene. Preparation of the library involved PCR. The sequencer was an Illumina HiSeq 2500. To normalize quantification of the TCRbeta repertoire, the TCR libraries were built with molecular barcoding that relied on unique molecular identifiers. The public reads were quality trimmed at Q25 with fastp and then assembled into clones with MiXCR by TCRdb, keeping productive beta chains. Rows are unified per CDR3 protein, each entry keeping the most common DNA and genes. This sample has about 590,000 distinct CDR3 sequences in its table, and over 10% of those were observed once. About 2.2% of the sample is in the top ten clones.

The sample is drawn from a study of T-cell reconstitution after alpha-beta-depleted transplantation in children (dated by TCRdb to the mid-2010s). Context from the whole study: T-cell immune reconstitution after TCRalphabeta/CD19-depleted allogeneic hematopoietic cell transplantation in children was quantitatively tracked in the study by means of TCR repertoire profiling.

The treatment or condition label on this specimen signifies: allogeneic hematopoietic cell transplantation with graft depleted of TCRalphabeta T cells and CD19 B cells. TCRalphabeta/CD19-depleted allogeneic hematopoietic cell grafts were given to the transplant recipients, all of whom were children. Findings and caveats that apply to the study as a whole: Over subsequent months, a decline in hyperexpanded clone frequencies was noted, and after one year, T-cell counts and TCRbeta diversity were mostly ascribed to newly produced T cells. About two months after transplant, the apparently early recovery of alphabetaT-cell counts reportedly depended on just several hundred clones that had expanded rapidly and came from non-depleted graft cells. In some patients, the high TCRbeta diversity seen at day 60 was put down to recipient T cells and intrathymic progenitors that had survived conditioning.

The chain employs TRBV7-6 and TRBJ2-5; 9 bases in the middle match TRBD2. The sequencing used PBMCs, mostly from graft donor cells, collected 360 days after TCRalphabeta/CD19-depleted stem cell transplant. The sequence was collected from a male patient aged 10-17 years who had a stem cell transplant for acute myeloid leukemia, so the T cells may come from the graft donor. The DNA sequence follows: TGTGCCAGCAGCTTGGCCGCGGGAGGGCCTGAGACCCAGTACTTC. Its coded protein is CASSLAAGGPETQYF.